These T cell receptor beta chains were read from a single sample in a study of blood T cell repertoires in COVID-19. The table came from immunoSEQ multiplex PCR; TCRdb's copy has only in-frame clones and leaves some out. This table has roughly 150,000 clones, more than 70% appearing once. The sequencing sample was made of PBMCs or T cells enriched from blood (not recorded which). The receptor source for this set is a man aged 55-75 years who had recovered from COVID-19. Both conserved end residues are part of each CDR3. The D gene is left open where the match is weak. Clone size appears in some rows only: once, few, many, or a class for an expanded clone.

>TRBV6-5|-|-|TRBJ2-2
CASSPGLPNTGELFF
TGTGCCAGCAGCCCCGGACTACCGAACACCGGGGAGCTGTTTTTT
>TRBV24-1|-|-|TRBJ2-3
CASATSPSETQYF
TGTGCCTCTGCGACTAGTCCTTCTGAGACGCAGTATTTT
>TRBV7-3|few|TRBD2|TRBJ2-2
CASSWGLAGSTGELFF
TGTGCCAGCAGCTGGGGACTAGCGGGATCCACCGGGGAGCTGTTTTTT
>TRBV5-8|once|-|TRBJ1-2
CASSSGLYGYTF
TGTGCCAGCAGCTCCGGGTTATATGGCTACACCTTC
>TRBV7-3|-|TRBD2|TRBJ2-3
CASSFRAGLNTDTQYF
TGTGCCAGCAGCTTCCGAGCGGGGCTAAACACAGATACGCAGTATTTT
>TRBV18|once|-|TRBJ1-1
CASSLGQLLNTEAFF
TGTGCCAGCTCCCTGGGACAACTACTCAACACTGAAGCTTTCTTT
>TRBV7-9|-|-|TRBJ2-2
CASTVGTGGGTGELFF
TGTGCCAGCACTGTGGGCACCGGAGGTGGCACCGGGGAGCTGTTTTTT
>TRBV3-1/TRBV3-2|-|TRBD1|TRBJ2-7
CASSNRDSPLYEQYF
TGTGCCAGCAGCAATCGGGACAGCCCCCTCTACGAGCAGTACTTC
>TRBV29-1|few|-|TRBJ1-2
CSVVLRGVGYGYTF
TGCAGCGTTGTCCTCAGGGGCGTGGGCTATGGCTACACCTTC
>TRBV18|-|-|TRBJ1-4
CASSPQQATNEKLFF
TGTGCCAGCTCACCGCAACAGGCAACTAATGAAAAACTGTTTTTT
>TRBV21-1|-|-|TRBJ2-7
CASSKYRDRAYEQYF
TGTGCCAGCAGCAAATACCGGGACAGAGCCTACGAGCAGTACTTC
>TRBV29-1|-|TRBD2|TRBJ2-7
CSVFGTSGAYEQYF
TGCAGCGTGTTCGGAACTAGCGGAGCGTACGAGCAGTACTTC
>TRBV3-1/TRBV3-2|-|TRBD2|TRBJ2-1
CASSRTSGSSYNEQFF
TGTGCCAGCTCCCGGACTAGCGGAAGCTCCTACAATGAGCAGTTCTTC
>TRBV4-1|-|-|TRBJ2-2
CASSQLEGTGELFF
TGCGCCAGCAGTCAACTCGAGGGCACCGGGGAGCTGTTTTTT
>TRBV27|-|TRBD1|TRBJ2-5
CAAGGEETQYF
TGTGCGGCAGGGGGCGAAGAGACCCAGTACTTC
>TRBV7-8|-|-|TRBJ1-5
CASSSTGPWAQHF
TGTGCCAGCAGCTCGACAGGCCCCTGGGCCCAGCATTTT
>TRBV18|-|TRBD1|TRBJ1-1
CASSPLPIDRQGTEAFF
TGTGCCAGCTCACCACTCCCTATAGACCGACAGGGCACTGAAGCTTTCTTT
>TRBV29-1|-|TRBD2|TRBJ2-1
CSERLAGGSYNEQFF
TGCAGCGAAAGACTAGCGGGGGGGAGCTACAATGAGCAGTTCTTC
>TRBV5-1|-|-|TRBJ1-2
CASSLDRGSGTTYGYTF
TGCGCCAGCAGCTTGGATAGGGGTTCAGGAACTACATATGGCTACACCTTC
>TRBV13|-|TRBD1|TRBJ1-1
CASSLDRDYTEAFF
TGTGCCAGCAGCTTGGACAGGGATTACACTGAAGCTTTCTTT
>TRBV9|-|TRBD1|TRBJ2-3
CASSVFDRAADTQYF
TGTGCCAGCAGCGTTTTCGACAGGGCTGCAGATACGCAGTATTTT
>TRBV7-8|-|TRBD1|TRBJ1-3
CASSRPGTAILYF
TGTGCCAGCAGCCGACCCGGGACAGCGATTTTATATTTT
>TRBV5-1|-|-|TRBJ2-5
CASSFGQLQETQYF
TGCGCCAGCAGCTTTGGACAGCTTCAAGAGACCCAGTACTTC
>TRBV7-9|-|TRBD1|TRBJ2-1
CASSSGQGTGNEQFF
TGTGCCAGCAGCTCGGGACAGGGGACCGGCAATGAGCAGTTCTTC
>TRBV29-1|-|-|TRBJ2-5
CSVGARGWGETQYF
TGCAGCGTTGGAGCTCGGGGTTGGGGAGAGACCCAGTACTTC